This record covers a single T cell receptor (beta chain). Its cognate antigen is unknown. These donors, healthy bone marrow donors, were studied. PCR primers comprised 60 Vbeta and 13 Jbeta primers. Libraries were prepared by immunoSEQ multiplex PCR; TCRdb keeps only in-frame clonotypes and omits some of them. This table has about 150,000 clones, over 75% appearing once. Germline CDR1 reads KGHSH; CDR2 reads LQKENI. With 3 bases removed from V and 1 base from J, the gap between germline ends came to 12 bases. This CDR3 comprises 15 residues. The source of the sample is a study of cytomegalovirus exposure and HLA in healthy donors. Study-level findings and limits: Beyond CMV serostatus, there was no information to go on about immune exposure. When analyzed later, the rates of TCR association showed variation by HLA locus, with DRB1 the most and HLA-C the fewest. A reported reduction in N-insertions relative to the 666-donor mean was seen in an Asian-associated ancestry cluster in a later analysis.

The sample taken for sequencing was PBMCs. The receptor comes from a woman aged 40 to 50 in good health and CMV-seropositive. V usage is TRBV18 and J usage is TRBJ2-5; D is possibly TRBD1 (6 bases). DNA of the CDR3: TGTGCCAGCTCACCGGCTGGGACATTCCAAGAGACCCAGTACTTC. This translates into CASSPAGTFQETQYF.